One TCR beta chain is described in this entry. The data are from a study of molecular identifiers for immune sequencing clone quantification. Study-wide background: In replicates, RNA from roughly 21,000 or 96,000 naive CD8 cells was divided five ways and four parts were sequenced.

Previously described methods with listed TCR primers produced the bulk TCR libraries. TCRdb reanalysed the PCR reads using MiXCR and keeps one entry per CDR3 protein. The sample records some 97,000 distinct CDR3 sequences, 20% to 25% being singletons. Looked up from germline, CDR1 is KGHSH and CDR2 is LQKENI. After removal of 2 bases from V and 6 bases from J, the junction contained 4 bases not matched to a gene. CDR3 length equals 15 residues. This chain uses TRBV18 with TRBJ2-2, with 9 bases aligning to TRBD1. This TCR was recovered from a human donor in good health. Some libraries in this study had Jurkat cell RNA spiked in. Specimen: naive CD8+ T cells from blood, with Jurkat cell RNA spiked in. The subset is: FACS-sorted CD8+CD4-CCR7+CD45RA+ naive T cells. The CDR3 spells CASSPGQGFPGELFF. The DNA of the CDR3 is TGTGCCAGCTCACCAGGACAGGGGTTCCCCGGGGAGCTGTTTTTT.